The 20 T cell receptor beta chains reported below all come from one sample, sequenced in a study of T cells after posttransplantation cyclophosphamide (dated by TCRdb to the mid-2010s). The treatment or condition label for this specimen denotes: high-dose cyclophosphamide on days +3 and +4 as single-agent GVHD prophylaxis. For conditioning, the PTCy patients got busulfan and fludarabine, then a related or unrelated marrow graft, followed by cyclophosphamide on days +3 and +4. Libraries came from the immunoSEQ multiplex PCR assay. Imported from immuneACCESS, the table was reduced by TCRdb to in-frame sequences with V and J called. These copies leave out some clones; in studies compared against another copy, an unresolved V gene accounts for under half, and the cause of the remainder is not known. This sample is represented by some 5,000 clones, with no singletons among them. The ten most abundant clones make up roughly 24% of the sample.

The specimen was PBMCs, collected after allogeneic stem cell transplant with posttransplant cyclophosphamide. The receptor source for this set is a male patient between 60 and 69 years old who received an allogeneic stem cell transplant from a related donor, was CMV-positive, and had no GVHD. Some T cells present after a transplant may be cells of the graft donor.

The chain uses TRBV18 and TRBJ1-4; 7 nucleotides agree with TRBD1. Germline V gene data show CDR1 as KGHSH and CDR2 as LQKENI. There are 15 residues in the CDR3. V was clipped by 5 bases and J by 4 bases; unmatched bases: 7. The CDR3 is CASSLTGAVNEKLFF. CDR3 bases: TGTGCCAGCTCATTAACAGGGGCAGTTAATGAAAAACTGTTTTTT. Combining the CDR3 with reference TRBV18 and TRBJ1-4 gives the whole variable domain NAGVMQNPRHLVRRRGQEARLRCSPMKGHSHVYWYRQLPEEGLKFMVYLQKENIIDESGMPKERFSAEFPKEGPSILRIQQVVRGDSAAYFCASSLTGAVNEKLFFGSGTQLSVL.

This clone was seen a handful of times. The CDR3 here is CASSLEQGLYYGYTF. Written as DNA, the CDR3 is TGCGCCAGCAGCTTGGAACAGGGGCTGTACTATGGCTACACCTTC. V and J are TRBV5-1 and TRBJ1-2; 7 bases map to TRBD1. CDR3 length equals 15 residues. Germline CDR1 reads SGHRS; CDR2 reads YFSETQ. Trimming removed 0 bases from V and 3 bases from J; junction bases left unmatched: 5.

This clone was seen many times. The J gene is TRBJ2-2, the V gene TRBV6-6; D is unclear. The germline gives CDR1 MNHNY, CDR2 SVGAGI (reference sequence). The CDR3 has 13 residues. CDR3 loop: CASVTSNTGELFF. CDR3 DNA sequence: TGTGCTTCCGTGACATCGAACACCGGGGAGCTGTTTTTT.

This clone was counted at least ten times. The chain is built from TRBV28 and TRBJ1-4; 10 positions match TRBD1. V was pared by 6 bases and J by 0 bases, with 10 bases of the junction left unmatched. Germline CDR1 is MDHEN and CDR2 is SYDVKM. The CDR3 is made up of 18 amino acids. The CDR3 DNA follows: TGTGCCAGCAGCCGCGTCGGGACAGGGGATTCAACTAATGAAAAACTGTTTTTT. Amino acid sequence: CASSRVGTGDSTNEKLFF.

This clone was counted many times. The chain couples TRBV7-6 to TRBJ2-2, with TRBD1 matching over 9 bases. The germline gives CDR1 SGHVS, CDR2 FNYEAQ. The V and J ends lost 3 bases and 5 bases, in that order; junction bases with no gene match: 10. CDR3 size: 17 residues. The CDR3 nucleotides read TGTGCCAGCAGCTTCAATCGACAGGGGGTGATTACCGGGGAGCTGTTTTTT. Its translation: CASSFNRQGVITGELFF.

This clone was found many times. The chain has TRBV7-7 and TRBJ2-2; D call uncertain. Trimming cost V 5 bases and J 6 bases, with 10 bases left between them. Germline CDR1 reads SSHAT; CDR2 reads FNYEAQ (reference sequence). This CDR3 is built from 13 residues. The CDR3 loop is CASSPSVAGELFF. As DNA, the CDR3 is TGTGCCAGCAGCCCCTCGGTTGCCGGGGAGCTGTTTTTT.

This sequence joins TRBV11-2 and TRBJ1-2, with D maybe TRBD1 (5 bases). In germline, CDR1 is SGHAT, CDR2 FQNNGV. Trimming removed 5 bases at V and 2 bases at J, with 21 bases between. The CDR3 is made up of 17 amino acids. CDR3 residues: CASSPMGWHRTNYGYTF. CDR3 coding DNA: TGTGCCAGCAGCCCCATGGGGTGGCACAGGACCAACTATGGCTACACCTTC.

This clone was counted ten times or more. The V call is TRBV6-6, the J call TRBJ2-2; D unresolved. The CDR3 contains 12 residues. V was pared by 0 bases and J by 8 bases, with 4 bases between. The germline CDR1 and CDR2 sequences are MNHNY and SVGAGI (reference sequence). CDR3 loop: CASSYSGGELFF. As DNA, the CDR3 is TGTGCCAGCAGTTACTCCGGGGGGGAGCTGTTTTTT.

Only a few counts were recorded for this clone. The V call is TRBV5-5, the J call TRBJ1-5; 11 bases match TRBD1. Germline-derived CDR1 and CDR2 are SGHKS and YYEKEE (reference sequence). V dropped 3 bases and J dropped 1; count of bases not matched to a gene: 3. The CDR3 loop spans 16 amino acids. CDR3 nucleotides: TGTGCCAGCAGCTCAGGACAGGGGGCAAGCAATCAGCCCCAGCATTTT. Translated, it gives CASSSGQGASNQPQHF.

This clone was seen many times. The V gene is TRBV28, the J gene TRBJ1-5; a possible D gene is TRBD1 (5 bases). The CDR3 extends over 18 amino acids. Trimming left V 1 base short and J 2 bases short, with 18 bases between. Germline loops: CDR1 MDHEN, CDR2 SYDVKM. Here the CDR3 reads CASSLFQPGALRNQPQHF. CDR3 in DNA: TGTGCCAGCAGTTTATTCCAACCTGGGGCACTCCGCAATCAGCCCCAGCATTTT.

This clone was detected only a few times. CDR3 nucleotide sequence: TGTGCCAGCAGTGTCAGGGTCGGAAACACTGAAGCTTTCTTT. This encodes CASSVRVGNTEAFF. This rearrangement joins TRBV27 to TRBJ1-1; D possibly corresponds to TRBD1 (5 bases). This CDR3 contains 14 residues. Trimming took off 5 bases at V and 2 bases at J, with 12 bases between the two ends. The germline V gene encodes CDR1 MNHEY and CDR2 SMNVEV (reference sequence).

In its sample, this clone was seen many times. V usage is TRBV7-9 and J usage is TRBJ1-4, with D perhaps matching TRBD1 (5 bases). V lost 5 bases and J lost 10, with 11 bases in between. Germline V gives CDR1 SEHNR, CDR2 FQNEAQ (reference sequence). The CDR3 has 12 amino acids. DNA for the CDR3: TGTGCCAGCAGCGTCCAGGGCGTAAAACTGTTTTTT. Its translation: CASSVQGVKLFF.

This clone was counted between two and nine times. The J gene is TRBJ1-1, the V gene TRBV7-6; 8 bases map to TRBD1. V gave up 11 bases and J gave up 5 bases; unmatched junction bases: 10. There are 13 residues in the CDR3. The germline gives CDR1 SGHVS, CDR2 FNYEAQ. The CDR3 here is CAGARGPDTEAFF. CDR3 DNA: TGTGCCGGAGCCAGGGGGCCGGATACTGAAGCTTTCTTT.

This clone was detected ten times or more. The chain links TRBV6-5 to TRBJ1-5; maybe TRBD1 (5 bases). Between the trimmed V and J ends, which lost 6 bases and 9 bases, there was a span of 18 bases. Germline V gene data show CDR1 as MNHEY and CDR2 as SVGAGI. The CDR3 length is 14 residues. CDR3 loop: CASSQEIGAWPQHF. The CDR3 nucleotides read TGTGCCAGCAGCCAGGAGATTGGGGCCTGGCCCCAGCATTTT.

At least ten counts were recorded for this clone. J is TRBJ1-1 and V is TRBV6-6; D is unresolved. CDR1 and CDR2 (germline): MNHNY, SVGAGI (reference sequence). The CDR3 totals 13 residues. Trimming shortened V by 6 bases and J by 2 bases, and 10 bases separated the two germline ends. The CDR3 protein is CASSAAINTEAFF. The DNA of the CDR3 is TGTGCCAGCAGCGCTGCTATAAACACTGAAGCTTTCTTT.

This clone was observed a few times. The chain employs TRBV7-2 and TRBJ2-7; 11 bases align to TRBD2. CDR1 SGHTA and CDR2 FQGNSA come from the germline V gene. The V segment lost 4 bases and the J segment 4 bases; nucleotides outside the gene matches: 6. The CDR3 consists of 15 residues. The CDR3 reads CASSSSRLAGYEQYF. The CDR3 nucleotides read TGTGCCAGCAGCTCCAGCAGACTAGCGGGGTACGAGCAGTACTTC.

A few counts support this clone. The V and J genes are TRBV4-1 and TRBJ1-2; 7 nucleotides match TRBD1. CDR1 MGHRA and CDR2 YSYEKL come from the germline V gene. V was pared by 2 bases and J by 5 bases, with 11 bases of the junction left unmatched. This CDR3 has 16 residues. CDR3 region: CASSQTSRGLIYGYTF. CDR3 sequence (DNA): TGCGCCAGCAGCCAAACCTCGAGGGGGCTAATTTATGGCTACACCTTC.

The table lists this clone with many counts. This rearrangement joins TRBV6-6 to TRBJ1-2, with D possibly TRBD1 on 5 matching bases. The CDR3 is 11 amino acids. V was pared by 6 bases and J by 7 bases, with 9 bases between. Germline assignment: CDR1 MNHNY and CDR2 SVGAGI (reference sequence). The CDR3 DNA reads as TGTGCCAGCAGGGCAGACAGTGGCTACACCTTC. The encoded protein is CASRADSGYTF.

This clone was detected many times. The chain uses TRBV28 and TRBJ1-1; no clear D gene. Trimming took 6 bases from V and 3 from J, leaving 17 bases between them. This CDR3 is built from 15 residues. Germline CDR1 is MDHEN and CDR2 is SYDVKM. The CDR3 nucleotides read TGTGCCAGCAGCTTGACCTTCCTTCAGGACACTGAAGCTTTCTTT. As protein: CASSLTFLQDTEAFF.

The rearrangement uses TRBV2 and TRBJ2-7; 7 nucleotides align to TRBD1. The CDR3 has 15 residues. Germline trimming cut 6 bases from V and 0 bases from J; bases unmatched to any gene: 8. CDR1 is SNHLY and CDR2 is FYNNEI in the germline V gene. The CDR3 coding sequence is TGTGCCAGCAGAAAGGACAGGTCCATCTCCTACGAGCAGTACTTC. Protein sequence: CASRKDRSISYEQYF.